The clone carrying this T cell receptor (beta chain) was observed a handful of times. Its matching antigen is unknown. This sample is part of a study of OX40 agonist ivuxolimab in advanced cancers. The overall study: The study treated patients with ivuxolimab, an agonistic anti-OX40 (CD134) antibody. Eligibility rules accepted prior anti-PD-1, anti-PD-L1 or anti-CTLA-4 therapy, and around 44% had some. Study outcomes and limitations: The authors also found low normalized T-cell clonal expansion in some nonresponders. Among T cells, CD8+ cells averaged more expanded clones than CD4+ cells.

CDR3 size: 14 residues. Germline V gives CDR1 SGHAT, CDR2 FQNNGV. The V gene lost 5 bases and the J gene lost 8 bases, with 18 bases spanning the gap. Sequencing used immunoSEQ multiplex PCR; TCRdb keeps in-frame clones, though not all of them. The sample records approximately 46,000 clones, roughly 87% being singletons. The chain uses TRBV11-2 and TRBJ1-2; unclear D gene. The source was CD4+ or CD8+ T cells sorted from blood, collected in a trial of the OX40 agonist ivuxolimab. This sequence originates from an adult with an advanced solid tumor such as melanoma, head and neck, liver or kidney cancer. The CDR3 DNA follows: TGTGCCAGCAGCCACGACGTGCGGGGTTACGGCTACACCTTC. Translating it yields CASSHDVRGYGYTF.